Listed here are 26 T cell receptor beta chains from one sample, sequenced in a study of neurological immune-mediated disorders. TCRdb reprocessed the 5' RACE reads via MiXCR and lists one record per CDR3 protein. The table shows tens of thousands of distinct CDR3 sequences, with around 9.9% occurring only once. The sequencing sample was made of PBMCs. Every receptor here comes from a man in his forties or fifties in good health.

This clonotype has ten or more counts. J is TRBJ2-1 and V is TRBV12-3 or TRBV12-4; D unresolved. V lost 3 bases to trimming and J lost 7 bases, with 10 bases between them. The CDR3 consists of 13 residues. The CDR3 sequence is CASSFVRWNEQFF. The CDR3 bases are TGTGCCAGCAGTTTTGTACGGTGGAATGAGCAGTTCTTC.

This clonotype has a count of ten or more. This rearrangement joins TRBV28 to TRBJ1-2; 11 bases map to TRBD1. Germline V gene data show CDR1 as MDHEN and CDR2 as SYDVKM. The CDR3 runs to 18 residues. V was clipped by 2 bases and J by 0 bases; unmatched bases: 8. The CDR3 reads CASSLGTGGGIANYGYTF. The CDR3 bases are TGTGCCAGCAGTTTAGGGACAGGGGGAGGTATAGCTAACTATGGCTACACCTTC.

Many counts were recorded for this clonotype. V is TRBV6-6 and J is TRBJ2-5, with 10 bases lining up with TRBD1. The CDR3 has 16 amino acids. The germline gives CDR1 MNHNY, CDR2 SVGAGI (reference sequence). V trimming: 6 bases; J trimming: 7 bases; junction bases outside the gene matches: 14. This CDR3 is CASRAGTGAPFGTQYF. CDR3 bases: TGTGCCAGCAGAGCCGGGACAGGGGCGCCTTTTGGGACCCAGTACTTC.

This clonotype was seen at least ten times. V is TRBV5-1 and J is TRBJ1-1, with a possible D match to TRBD1 (5 bases). The CDR3 loop spans 15 amino acids. CDR1 and CDR2 (germline): SGHRS, YFSETQ. Trimming pared 4 bases from V and 1 base from J, leaving 14 bases between. CDR3 bases: TGCGCCAGCAGCCCAATCATCGGACAGAACACTGAAGCTTTCTTT. Translated, it gives CASSPIIGQNTEAFF.

This clonotype was recorded many times. V and J are TRBV5-5 and TRBJ1-2; D may be TRBD1 (6 bases). CDR1 SGHKS and CDR2 YYEKEE come from the germline V gene (reference sequence). The CDR3 runs 15 residues. Trimming removed 2 bases at V and 5 bases at J, with 16 bases between. CDR3 region: CASSLMSRGGYGYTF. As DNA, the CDR3 is TGTGCCAGCAGCTTAATGAGCAGGGGCGGATATGGCTACACCTTC.

This clonotype was seen at least ten times. The chain links TRBV5-1 to TRBJ2-7; a weak D match, TRBD1 (6 bases). Trimming left V 8 bases short and J 1 base short, with 13 bases between. The V gene's germline CDR1 is SGHRS and CDR2 YFSETQ. The length of the CDR3 is 13 residues. CDR3 amino acids: CASSTQGSYEQYF. Written as DNA, the CDR3 is TGCGCCAGTAGTACCCAGGGGTCCTACGAGCAGTACTTC.

This clonotype was seen repeatedly, ten times or more. The rearrangement uses TRBV19 and TRBJ2-1, with unresolved D. Germline-derived CDR1 and CDR2 are LNHDA and SQIVND (reference sequence). The CDR3 loop spans 13 amino acids. V lost 7 bases, J lost 1 base, and 8 bases lay in between. The CDR3 region has the DNA TGTGCCAGTACTGGCAGATCCTACAATGAGCAGTTCTTC. Its protein product is CASTGRSYNEQFF.

The table lists this clonotype with many counts. V and J are TRBV9 and TRBJ2-7; 10 bases align to TRBD2. Looked up from germline, CDR1 is SGDLS and CDR2 is YYNGEE. CDR3 size: 15 residues. Germline trimming cut 0 bases from V and 1 base from J; bases unmatched to any gene: 1. DNA for the CDR3: TGTGCCAGCAGCGTAGGAGCGGGGGGGTCCTACGAGCAGTACTTC. It translates to CASSVGAGGSYEQYF.

This clonotype was detected ten times or more. J is TRBJ2-7 and V is TRBV7-6; TRBD1 agrees at 8 bases. Trimming at V came to 4 bases and at J to 7 bases, leaving 21 bases not matched to a gene. CDR3 size: 18 residues. Per germline, CDR1 SGHVS and CDR2 FNYEAQ. Here the CDR3 DNA reads TGTGCCAGCAGCTCAAAAACCGGGGCCGGGACAGGCATGGGAGAGCAGTACTTC. Translating gives CASSSKTGAGTGMGEQYF.

This clonotype has ten or more counts. The chain combines TRBV4-2 with TRBJ2-3; 8 bases are a match to TRBD2. J was trimmed by 3 bases and V by 1 base; bases with no gene match: 9. Per the germline V gene, CDR1 is LGHNA and CDR2 is YNFKEQ. The CDR3 runs to 17 residues. The CDR3 DNA reads TGTGCCAGCAGCCAAGTTTTGGCGGGGGGCCGTACAGATACGCAGTATTTT. Translating it yields CASSQVLAGGRTDTQYF.

About this clonotype itself: Since no conserved phenylalanine or tryptophan closes the CDR3, a read error is the likely cause. This chain links TRBV6-5 with TRBJ2-1, with 7 bases fitting TRBD1. CDR3 length: 13 residues. The V gene end was trimmed by 6 bases and the J gene end by 10 bases; junction bases not matched to a gene: 9. Germline loops: CDR1 MNHEY, CDR2 SVGAGI. The CDR3 DNA sequence: TGTGCCAGCAGACACACAGGGGTTTTGGAGCAGTTCTTA. Residues: CASRHTGVLEQFL.

This clonotype appeared a single time. The chain combines TRBV6-5 with TRBJ1-4, with D unclear. The CDR3 totals 13 residues. Trimming took off 6 bases at V and 11 bases at J, with 16 bases between the two ends. Per germline, CDR1 MNHEY and CDR2 SVGAGI. CDR3 sequence (DNA): TGTGCCAGCAGATCAAGACCCTATGGGAAACTGTTTTTT. Protein: CASRSRPYGKLFF.

This clonotype was seen repeatedly, ten times or more. This chain connects TRBV5-1 to TRBJ2-7, with 11 bases that match TRBD1. The CDR3 is 15 amino acids. Germline loops: CDR1 SGHRS, CDR2 YFSETQ. V shed 4 bases and J 4 bases; nucleotides not matched to a gene: 7. Here the CDR3 reads CASSPDGQGAYEQYF. The CDR3 region has the DNA TGCGCCAGCAGCCCGGATGGACAGGGGGCTTACGAGCAGTACTTC.

This clonotype was found once. The V call is TRBV28, the J call TRBJ2-3, with D perhaps TRBD1 (5 bases). The CDR3 covers 17 residues. The V and J ends lost 3 bases and 8 bases respectively, with 24 bases between them. CDR1 and CDR2 (germline): MDHEN, SYDVKM. In DNA form, the CDR3 reads TGTGCCAGCAGTTTTAATGTCGCCTTAGGGGCCCCAGGTACGCAGTATTTT. This codes for CASSFNVALGAPGTQYF.

This clonotype was seen ten or more times. V usage is TRBV5-1 and J usage is TRBJ2-7; the D gene could be TRBD1 or TRBD2 (6 bases each). V was cut by 5 bases and J by 3 bases, with 12 bases left in between. This CDR3 contains 13 residues. From germline, CDR1 is SGHRS and CDR2 YFSETQ. The CDR3 DNA sequence: TGCGCCAGCAGTCCGGGGGCTAGCTACGAGCAGTACTTC. Translation gives CASSPGASYEQYF.

About this clonotype: This clone may be a read error of a much larger clone one base away. The rearrangement uses TRBV20-1 and TRBJ1-5; D ambiguous. V lost 1 base and J lost 3, with 13 bases in between. Germline V gene sequence: CDR1 DFQATT, CDR2 SNEGSKA (reference sequence). This CDR3 spans 15 amino acids. This chain's CDR3 is CSARGGSIDNQPQHF. The CDR3 DNA is TGCAGTGCTAGAGGCGGGTCGATTGACAATCAGCCCCAGCATTTT.

Comments on this clonotype: A much larger clonotype is one base distant, so this may be a read error. Since no conserved phenylalanine or tryptophan closes the CDR3, a read error is the likely cause. The V and J genes are TRBV5-1 and TRBJ2-7; D is uncertain. Deletions cut 1 base from V and 1 base from J, with 9 bases between. This CDR3 region has 14 residues. Germline V gives CDR1 SGHRS, CDR2 YFSETQ. The CDR3 coding sequence is TGCGCCAGCAGCTTGAGGTCTGAGTCCTACGAGCAGTACTTA. Amino acid sequence: CASSLRSESYEQYL.

This clonotype was recorded many times. The chain employs TRBV6-1 and TRBJ2-7; D may correspond to TRBD1 or TRBD2 (6 bases each). Germline lookup yields CDR1 MNHNS and CDR2 SASEGT. The CDR3 extends over 15 amino acids. V was shortened by 4 bases and J by 0 bases, with 13 bases between the two germline ends. CDR3 in DNA: TGTGCCAGCAGTGCTAACGGGGGCCTCTCCTACGAGCAGTACTTC. Its protein is CASSANGGLSYEQYF.

This clonotype was seen ten or more times. The chain has TRBV12-3 or TRBV12-4 and TRBJ2-1; D is uncertain. The V end lost 3 bases, the J end lost 0 bases, and 6 bases lay between the germline ends. This CDR3 region has 14 residues. CDR3 protein: CASSFRSSYNEQFF. For the CDR3, the DNA is TGTGCCAGCAGTTTCCGGAGCTCCTACAATGAGCAGTTCTTC.

This clonotype was picked up many times. V usage is TRBV27 and J usage is TRBJ2-1, with 7 bases aligning to TRBD2. With V trimmed by 3 bases and J by 4 bases, 6 bases remained unmatched. This CDR3 region has 15 residues. Germline V gene lookup returns CDR1 MNHEY and CDR2 SMNVEV (reference sequence). The CDR3 bases are TGTGCCAGCAGTTTTGGGCGTAGCGGGTACAATGAGCAGTTCTTC. Translated, it gives CASSFGRSGYNEQFF.

Many counts were recorded for this clonotype. The CDR3 reads CASSLDGAGREKLFF. The CDR3 DNA sequence: TGCGCCAGCAGCTTGGATGGGGCAGGACGTGAAAAACTGTTTTTT. The rearrangement uses TRBV5-1 and TRBJ1-4; perhaps TRBD1 as D (5 bases). The V and J ends lost 0 bases and 7 bases respectively, with 13 bases between them. The CDR3 sequence is 15 residues long. The germline CDR1 and CDR2 sequences are SGHRS and YFSETQ.

This chain uses TRBV20-1 with TRBJ2-5, with 11 bases identical to TRBD2. Germline assignment: CDR1 DFQATT and CDR2 SNEGSKA (reference sequence). Trimming at V came to 3 bases and at J to 2 bases, leaving 2 bases not matched to a gene. CDR3 length: 14 amino acids. CDR3 in DNA: TGCAGTGCTAGTGGGACTAGCGGACAAGAGACCCAGTACTTC. Its translation: CSASGTSGQETQYF.

This clonotype was observed at least ten times. V is TRBV7-2 and J is TRBJ2-7; 8 bases fit TRBD2. V lost 2 bases to trimming and J lost 7 bases; unmatched junction nucleotides: 10. The CDR3 runs to 15 residues. CDR1 SGHTA and CDR2 FQGNSA come from the germline V gene. The CDR3 here is CASSLYQGGRMEQYF. The CDR3, as DNA: TGTGCCAGCAGCTTATACCAGGGCGGGAGGATGGAGCAGTACTTC.

This clonotype was counted ten times or more. The CDR3 region has the DNA TGTGCCACCAGTGAAACAGGGGCGGGCACCGGGGAGCTGTTTTTT. Its translation is CATSETGAGTGELFF. The V and J genes are TRBV24-1 and TRBJ2-2, with TRBD1 identical over 7 bases. Germline CDR1 and CDR2: KGHDR and SFDVKD. The CDR3 is 15 amino acids. With V trimmed by 4 bases and J by 4 bases, 5 bases remained unmatched.

This clonotype was counted ten times or more. The chain combines TRBV7-2 with TRBJ2-3, with TRBD2 matching over 8 bases. The CDR3 length is 17 residues. Germline loops: CDR1 SGHTA, CDR2 FQGNSA. J was trimmed by 4 bases and V by 1 base; bases with no gene match: 10. CDR3 DNA sequence: TGTGCCAGCAGCTTAGTGTCGGGCGGGGGGACTTCAGATACGCAGTATTTT. Translated: CASSLVSGGGTSDTQYF.

This clonotype has ten or more counts. The chain has TRBV7-2 and TRBJ2-4, with D possibly being TRBD1 (7 bases). Germline CDR1 reads SGHTA; CDR2 reads FQGNSA. V was trimmed by 1 base and J by 7 bases, leaving 14 bases between them. The CDR3 has 15 residues. CDR3 coding DNA: TGTGCCAGCAGCTTAGGTTACCAGGGGGGTAACATTCAGTACTTC. The encoded protein is CASSLGYQGGNIQYF.